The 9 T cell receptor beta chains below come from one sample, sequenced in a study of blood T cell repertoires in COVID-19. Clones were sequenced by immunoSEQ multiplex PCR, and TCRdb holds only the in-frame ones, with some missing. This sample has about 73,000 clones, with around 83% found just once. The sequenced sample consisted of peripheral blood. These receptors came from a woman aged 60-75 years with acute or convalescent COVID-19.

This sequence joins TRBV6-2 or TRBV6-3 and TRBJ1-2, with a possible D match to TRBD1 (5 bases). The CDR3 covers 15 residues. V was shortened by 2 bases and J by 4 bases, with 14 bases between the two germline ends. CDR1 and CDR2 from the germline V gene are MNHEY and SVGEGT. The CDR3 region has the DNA TGTGCCAGCAGTTACCAGTACAGGCCGACCTATGGCTACACCTTC. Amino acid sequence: CASSYQYRPTYGYTF.

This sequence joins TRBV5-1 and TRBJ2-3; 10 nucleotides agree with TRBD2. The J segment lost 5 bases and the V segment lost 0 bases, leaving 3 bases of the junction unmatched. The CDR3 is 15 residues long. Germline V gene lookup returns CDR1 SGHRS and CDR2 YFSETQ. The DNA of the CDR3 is TGCGCCAGCAGCTTGGCTAGCGGGGGCGGAGATACGCAGTATTTT. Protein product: CASSLASGGGDTQYF.

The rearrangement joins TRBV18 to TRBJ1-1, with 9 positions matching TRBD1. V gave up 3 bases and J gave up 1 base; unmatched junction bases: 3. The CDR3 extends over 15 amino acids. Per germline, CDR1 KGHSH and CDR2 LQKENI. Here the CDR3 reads CASSPGTGKNTEAFF. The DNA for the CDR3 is TGTGCCAGCTCACCGGGGACAGGGAAGAACACTGAAGCTTTCTTT.

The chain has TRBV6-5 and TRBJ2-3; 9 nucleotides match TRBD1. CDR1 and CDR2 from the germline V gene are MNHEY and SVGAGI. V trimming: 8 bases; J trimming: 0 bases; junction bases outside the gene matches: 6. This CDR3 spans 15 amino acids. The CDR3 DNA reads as TGTGCCAGCGGTCGGACAGGGGAAAGCACAGATACGCAGTATTTT. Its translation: CASGRTGESTDTQYF.

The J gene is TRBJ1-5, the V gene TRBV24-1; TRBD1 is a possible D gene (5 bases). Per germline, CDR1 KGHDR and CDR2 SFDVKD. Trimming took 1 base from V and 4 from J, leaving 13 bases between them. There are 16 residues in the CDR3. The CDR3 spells CATSDFGQGGNQPQHF. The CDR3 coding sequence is TGTGCCACCAGTGATTTCGGCCAGGGAGGGAATCAGCCCCAGCATTTT.

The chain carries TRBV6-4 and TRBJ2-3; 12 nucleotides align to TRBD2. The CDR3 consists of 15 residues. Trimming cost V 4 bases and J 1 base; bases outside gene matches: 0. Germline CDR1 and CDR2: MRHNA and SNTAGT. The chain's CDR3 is CASSGTSGGTDTQYF. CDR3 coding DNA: TGTGCCAGCAGTGGGACTAGCGGGGGCACAGATACGCAGTATTTT.

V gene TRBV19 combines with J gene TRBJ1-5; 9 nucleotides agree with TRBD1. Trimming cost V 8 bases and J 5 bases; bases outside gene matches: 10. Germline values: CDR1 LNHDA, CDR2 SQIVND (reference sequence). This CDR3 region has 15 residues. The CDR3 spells CASAVGTGNDQPQHF. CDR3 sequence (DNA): TGTGCCAGTGCCGTTGGGACAGGGAACGATCAGCCCCAGCATTTT.

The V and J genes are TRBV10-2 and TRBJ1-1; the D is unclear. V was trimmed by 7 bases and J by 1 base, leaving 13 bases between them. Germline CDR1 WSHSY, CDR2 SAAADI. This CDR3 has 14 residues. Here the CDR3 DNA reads TGCGCCAGCACCCATAGTACTACGAACACTGAAGCTTTCTTT. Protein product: CASTHSTTNTEAFF.

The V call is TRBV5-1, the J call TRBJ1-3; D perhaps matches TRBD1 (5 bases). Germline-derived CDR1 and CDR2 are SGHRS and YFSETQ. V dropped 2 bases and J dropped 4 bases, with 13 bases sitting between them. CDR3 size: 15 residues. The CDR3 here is CASSFTPWGGNTIYF. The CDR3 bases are TGCGCCAGCAGCTTCACCCCGTGGGGCGGAAACACCATATATTTT.